This is a list of T cell receptor beta chains from one sample in a study of OX40 agonist ivuxolimab in advanced cancers. The table came from immunoSEQ multiplex PCR; TCRdb's copy has only in-frame clones and leaves some out. The sample holds about 48,000 clones, approximately 85% seen once. The material sequenced was CD4+ or CD8+ T cells sorted from blood, taken in a trial of the OX40 agonist ivuxolimab. Every receptor here comes from an adult with an advanced solid tumor such as melanoma, head and neck, liver or kidney cancer. Each CDR3 is given with its conserved first and last residue. D genes are given only for firm matches. Clone size is given for some rows only: seen once, a few or many times, or a class if the clone is expanded.

CDR3 protein,CDR3 DNA,V gene,J gene,D gene,clone size
CASSPGTGGSGQPQHF,TGTGCCAGCTCACCAGGGACAGGGGGCAGCGGACAGCCCCAGCATTTT,TRBV18,TRBJ1-5,TRBD1,-
CASSLYSDEQYF,TGTGCCAGCAGCTTATACTCCGACGAGCAGTACTTC,TRBV7-6,TRBJ2-7,-,few
CSATGPSLAFF,TGCAGTGCCACGGGACCTTCTCTCGCTTTCTTT,TRBV20-1,TRBJ1-1,-,-
CASSLRYSNQPQHF,TGTGCCAGCAGTTTGCGGTATAGCAATCAGCCCCAGCATTTT,TRBV27,TRBJ1-5,-,once
CASSPISSVQETQYF,TGTGCCAGCAGCCCGATTTCCTCAGTACAAGAGACCCAGTACTTC,TRBV9,TRBJ2-5,-,-
CASSLGTGTGRNGYTF,TGTGCCAGCAGCTTGGGGACCGGGACAGGGAGGAATGGCTACACCTTC,TRBV5-4,TRBJ1-2,TRBD1,-
CSVGLAGGTWFF,TGCAGCGTTGGACTAGCGGGAGGGACTTGGTTCTTC,TRBV29-1,TRBJ2-1,TRBD2,-
CASSPDSGRETQYF,TGTGCCAGCAGTCCGGACAGCGGCAGGGAGACCCAGTACTTC,TRBV5-4,TRBJ2-5,-,-
CATQGGVNQPQHF,TGTGCCACCCAGGGGGGAGTCAATCAGCCCCAGCATTTT,TRBV10-3,TRBJ1-5,TRBD1,-
CASSPQGPTTNEKLFF,TGTGCCAGCAGCCCGCAGGGCCCCACAACTAATGAAAAACTGTTTTTT,TRBV9,TRBJ1-4,-,-
CASSAGSLNEKLFF,TGTGCCAGCAGCGCCGGGTCTCTTAATGAAAAACTGTTTTTT,TRBV6-1,TRBJ1-4,-,-
CASSVPPMDEQFF,TGTGCCAGCAGCGTACCCCCTATGGATGAGCAGTTCTTC,TRBV9,TRBJ2-1,-,-
CASSTADTQYF,TGTGCCAGCTCGACAGCAGATACGCAGTATTTT,TRBV18,TRBJ2-3,-,-
CASSLKSGRGYEQYF,TGTGCCAGCAGTTTAAAAAGCGGGAGGGGTTACGAGCAGTACTTC,TRBV27,TRBJ2-7,TRBD2,-
CASSLSRSGELFF,TGTGCCAGCAGCTTGAGTCGGAGCGGGGAGCTGTTTTTT,TRBV11-2,TRBJ2-2,-,few
CASSEGTSGKKYF,TGCGCCAGCAGTGAGGGGACTAGCGGGAAGAAGTACTTC,TRBV10-1,TRBJ2-5,TRBD2,-
CASKGGQGLDTQYF,TGTGCCAGCAAGGGGGGACAGGGTTTAGATACGCAGTATTTT,TRBV27,TRBJ2-3,TRBD1,-
CASSPQGTGASNQPQHF,TGTGCCAGCTCACCACAAGGGACAGGGGCTAGCAATCAGCCCCAGCATTTT,TRBV18,TRBJ1-5,TRBD1,-
CASSSPGQGAYEQYF,TGCGCCAGCAGCTCCCCTGGACAGGGTGCCTACGAGCAGTACTTC,TRBV5-1,TRBJ2-7,TRBD1,-
CASAPGGLGETQYF,TGTGCCAGTGCACCGGGGGGACTGGGAGAGACCCAGTACTTC,TRBV19,TRBJ2-5,TRBD2,-
CASSEVRGGSEQYF,TGTGCCAGCAGTGAAGTGAGGGGCGGGAGCGAGCAGTACTTC,TRBV2,TRBJ2-7,TRBD2,-
CASSLDRDDEQYF,TGTGCCAGTAGTCTCGACAGGGACGACGAGCAGTACTTC,TRBV19,TRBJ2-7,TRBD1,-
CAISSGNTDTQYF,TGTGCCATCTCGAGCGGGAACACAGATACGCAGTATTTT,TRBV10-3,TRBJ2-3,TRBD2,-
CASSTQGSRTEAFF,TGCGCCAGCAGCACCCAGGGTAGTAGGACTGAAGCTTTCTTT,TRBV5-1,TRBJ1-1,-,-
CASSFGVAHSTDTQYF,TGTGCCAGCAGCTTTGGGGTAGCCCATAGCACAGATACGCAGTATTTT,TRBV5-4,TRBJ2-3,-,-
CASSLGRRTLYGYTF,TGTGCCAGCAGTTTGGGCAGACGAACCCTCTATGGCTACACCTTC,TRBV28,TRBJ1-2,-,-
CASSLAIGNTGELFF,TGCGCCAGCAGCTTGGCCATTGGGAACACCGGGGAGCTGTTTTTT,TRBV5-1,TRBJ2-2,-,-
CASTPGRNYEQYF,TGTGCCAGCACCCCTGGCAGGAACTACGAGCAGTACTTC,TRBV28,TRBJ2-7,-,-
CASSLEYGEQFF,TGTGCCAGCAGCCTGGAATATGGCGAGCAGTTCTTC,TRBV11-3,TRBJ2-1,-,-
CASRAKLDSHQPQHF,TGTGCCAGCAGAGCGAAACTCGACAGTCATCAGCCCCAGCATTTT,TRBV6-5,TRBJ1-5,-,-
CASSQSKLADTYEQYF,TGTGCCAGCAGCCAGTCTAAACTAGCGGATACCTACGAGCAGTACTTC,TRBV5-8,TRBJ2-7,TRBD2,-
CASRRTQETQYF,TGTGCCAGCAGACGGACCCAAGAGACCCAGTACTTC,TRBV28,TRBJ2-5,-,few
CAWAGQEKSYEQYF,TGTGCCTGGGCCGGACAGGAGAAATCCTACGAGCAGTACTTC,TRBV30,TRBJ2-7,TRBD1,-
CASSEGGRSYGYTF,TGTGCCAGCAGTGAAGGGGGCAGAAGCTATGGCTACACCTTC,TRBV25-1,TRBJ1-2,-,-
CASSQVSGEQYF,TGTGCCAGCAGTCAGGTGTCGGGAGAGCAGTACTTC,TRBV27,TRBJ2-7,-,few
CASSSAGGLEQFF,TGTGCCAGTAGTTCAGCGGGAGGGCTTGAGCAGTTCTTC,TRBV19,TRBJ2-1,TRBD2,-
CASSSQVQETQYF,TGTGCCAGCAGCTCACAGGTCCAAGAGACCCAGTACTTC,TRBV7-3,TRBJ2-5,-,-
CAWKADRNTEAFF,TGTGCCTGGAAGGCCGACAGGAACACTGAAGCTTTCTTT,TRBV30,TRBJ1-1,-,-
CGGRGRVEQFF,TGCGGGGGGAGAGGGAGGGTTGAGCAGTTCTTC,TRBV29-1,TRBJ2-1,TRBD2,-
CASSDGRPEYNEQFF,TGTGCCAGCAGTGACGGACGCCCCGAGTACAATGAGCAGTTCTTC,TRBV6-4,TRBJ2-1,-,-
CASSLQSIVGGYTF,TGTGCCAGCAGTTTACAGTCGATAGTTGGTGGCTACACCTTC,TRBV28,TRBJ1-2,-,-
CASSLRQAQFYGYTF,TGTGCCAGCAGTTTAAGGCAAGCTCAGTTCTATGGCTACACCTTC,TRBV28,TRBJ1-2,-,-